The clone carrying this T cell receptor (beta chain) has only a few counts. Its antigen is still unknown. The data originate from a study of blood T cells in healthy people across ages. Study conclusions and caveats: Naive and antigen-experienced cells were not separated, limiting conclusive comparison. More naive CD4+ cells and higher diversity were found in long-lived than in aged donors.

Then a second PCR, running about 6 to 11 cycles, was carried out with a sample-barcoded 5' primer and a J-beta primer mix. Using its own MiXCR run on the 5' RACE reads, TCRdb lists one record per CDR3 protein. The table has approximately 800,000 distinct CDR3 sequences, roughly 25% seen once; the top ten hold under 4.5%. The sample, around 10 milliliters of peripheral blood, was drawn from each donor. The CDR3 is 13 amino acids. Germline loops: CDR1 SGHAT, CDR2 FQNNGV. V was clipped by 5 bases and J by 5 bases, with 11 bases between them. This sample was shared with a second study, whose subject was T cells of mothers and their children. That paper states: The donors comprised about 6 children and their three healthy Caucasian mothers.

This chain connects TRBV11-2 to TRBJ2-3; maybe TRBD2 (5 bases). This clonotype originated in a boy younger than 18 in good health. Input material: blood. The CDR3 region is CASSQRAGDTQYF. CDR3 bases: TGTGCCAGCAGCCAACGGGCGGGAGATACGCAGTATTTT.